The entry below gives a single T cell receptor beta chain sequence along with its context. CDR1 and CDR2 (germline): MNHNS, SASEGT. The CDR3 totals 15 residues. Trimming left V 5 bases short and J 7 bases short, with 17 bases between. Multiplex PCR with BIOMED2 TRB-A/B primer pools amplified TRB rearrangements. TCRdb reprocessed the multiplex PCR reads with MiXCR, giving one entry per CDR3 protein. The sample lists about 21,000 distinct CDR3 sequences; more than 30% were seen once. From blood, about 240-550 ng of genomic DNA served as TRB template. These data belong to a study of T and B cells in COVID-19 patients.

This clonotype originated in a human donor who had recovered from COVID-19. Sequenced material: blood. V is TRBV6-1 and J is TRBJ2-2; D tentatively reads TRBD1 or TRBD2 (7 bases each). The chain's CDR3 is CASSIRDSGIGELFF. The CDR3 DNA reads as TGTGCCAGCAGTATCCGGGACAGCGGGATCGGGGAGCTGTTTTTT.